A single sample is the source of the 25 T cell receptor beta chains below, sequenced in a study of cytomegalovirus exposure and HLA in healthy donors. Libraries were prepared by immunoSEQ multiplex PCR; TCRdb keeps only in-frame clonotypes and omits some of them. The repertoire holds over 150,000 clones, with about nine tenths as singletons. Sequences were obtained from PBMCs. These receptors came from a young woman in good health and CMV-seropositive.

The chain carries TRBV2 and TRBJ1-5; 7 bases line up with TRBD1. Germline lookup yields CDR1 SNHLY and CDR2 FYNNEI. The V and J ends lost 4 bases and 2 bases, in that order; junction bases with no gene match: 2. The CDR3 length is 14 residues. The CDR3 region is CASSVQGGNQPQHF. The DNA of the CDR3 is TGTGCCAGCAGTGTCCAGGGGGGCAATCAGCCCCAGCATTTT.

This rearrangement joins TRBV11-3 to TRBJ2-5; possible D gene TRBD2, 5 bases. CDR1 SGHNT and CDR2 YENEEA come from the germline V gene. V lost 6 bases to trimming and J lost 5 bases, with 10 bases between them. The CDR3 contains 12 residues. CDR3 sequence: CASREETETQYF. DNA of the CDR3: TGTGCCAGCAGGGAGGAGACGGAGACCCAGTACTTC.

This chain uses TRBV9 with TRBJ2-3, with D unresolved. Trimming removed 5 bases from V and 0 bases from J, with 13 bases in between. Germline V gives CDR1 SGDLS, CDR2 YYNGEE. CDR3 length: 15 amino acids. CDR3 nucleotide sequence: TGTGCCAGCAGTTTCCGTCCGAGGAGCACAGATACGCAGTATTTT. This sequence encodes CASSFRPRSTDTQYF.

This chain uses TRBV19 with TRBJ2-1, with 11 bases matching TRBD1. The J segment lost 3 bases and the V segment lost 6 bases, leaving 10 bases of the junction unmatched. Germline V gene lookup returns CDR1 LNHDA and CDR2 SQIVND (reference sequence). The CDR3 is 17 residues long. The CDR3: CASSPLGDRGDYNEQFF. The CDR3 coding sequence is TGTGCCAGTAGCCCTCTGGGGGACAGGGGGGACTACAATGAGCAGTTCTTC.

The chain combines TRBV7-3 with TRBJ1-1; no firm D call. Trimming stripped 1 base from V and 4 bases from J, with 10 bases between. Germline CDR1 is SGHTA and CDR2 is FQGTGA. The CDR3 consists of 14 residues. The CDR3 DNA sequence: TGTGCCAGCAGCTTAAGCCCAGAGGGCACTGAAGCTTTCTTT. It codes for CASSLSPEGTEAFF.

J is TRBJ1-1 and V is TRBV27; perhaps TRBD1 as D (5 bases). This CDR3 is 14 amino acids long. The V gene's germline CDR1 is MNHEY and CDR2 SMNVEV (reference sequence). V shed 5 bases and J shed 4 bases, with 14 bases lying between them. The CDR3: CASSIPDRITEAFF. The CDR3 DNA follows: TGTGCCAGCAGTATCCCCGACAGAATCACTGAAGCTTTCTTT.

The gene calls are TRBV5-4 and TRBJ2-7; no clear D gene. Trimming removed 1 base at V and 6 bases at J, with 14 bases between. In germline, CDR1 is SGHNT, CDR2 YYREEE (reference sequence). This CDR3 contains 14 residues. The CDR3 here is CASSLRRSSGEQYF. The CDR3 coding sequence is TGTGCCAGCAGCTTGAGAAGGAGCTCGGGCGAGCAGTACTTC.

This clone was counted only a few times. This chain links TRBV6-6 with TRBJ1-5; D gene ambiguous. V was clipped by 0 bases and J by 7 bases, with 10 bases between them. The CDR3 consists of 14 residues. Germline V CDR1 and CDR2: MNHNY, SVGAGI (reference sequence). The CDR3 sequence is CASSYSSSRQPQHF. CDR3 nucleotide sequence: TGTGCCAGCAGTTACTCGTCGTCCCGGCAGCCCCAGCATTTT.

J is TRBJ2-3 and V is TRBV5-1, with 7 bases that match TRBD2. Germline-derived CDR1 and CDR2 are SGHRS and YFSETQ. This CDR3 comprises 14 residues. Trimming cost V 4 bases and J 1 base; bases outside gene matches: 3. As DNA, the CDR3 is TGCGCCAGCAGCGCTAGCGGCCGCACAGATACGCAGTATTTT. Amino acids: CASSASGRTDTQYF.

The chain joins TRBV7-9 to TRBJ2-1; 7 bases are a match to TRBD2. The V and J ends lost 4 bases and 3 bases, in that order; junction bases with no gene match: 6. Germline values: CDR1 SEHNR, CDR2 FQNEAQ (reference sequence). The CDR3 has 15 amino acids. CDR3 in amino acids: CASSSPLAVYNEQFF. CDR3 coding DNA: TGTGCCAGCAGCTCCCCCCTAGCGGTCTACAATGAGCAGTTCTTC.

This CDR3 reads CASSIRTSGRGGNEQFF. As DNA, the CDR3 is TGTGCCAGTAGTATCCGGACTAGCGGGCGGGGAGGCAATGAGCAGTTCTTC. The genes are TRBV19 and TRBJ2-1; 11 bases agree with TRBD2. The V gene end was trimmed by 3 bases and the J gene end by 6 bases; junction bases not matched to a gene: 10. Germline V CDR1 and CDR2: LNHDA, SQIVND (reference sequence). CDR3 length: 17 amino acids.

The chain uses TRBV5-1 and TRBJ2-3; TRBD2 aligns across 10 bases. The V segment lost 4 bases and the J segment 1 base; nucleotides outside the gene matches: 3. Looked up from germline, CDR1 is SGHRS and CDR2 is YFSETQ. This CDR3 region has 15 residues. CDR3 in amino acids: CASSLGTSGTDTQYF. For the CDR3, the DNA is TGCGCCAGCAGCCTGGGGACTAGCGGCACAGATACGCAGTATTTT.

This sequence joins TRBV30 and TRBJ2-7; 15 nucleotides align to TRBD2. The junction had 15 bases not matched to a gene; V was cut back by 3 bases and J by 3 bases. The CDR3 consists of 19 residues. CDR1 GTSNPN and CDR2 SVGIG come from the germline V gene (reference sequence). Here the CDR3 DNA reads TGTGCCTGGAGACCACGCTTGGGACTAGCGGGAGGCGGGGTCTACGAGCAGTACTTC. It encodes CAWRPRLGLAGGGVYEQYF.

The chain has TRBV18 and TRBJ1-5, with D tentatively TRBD1 (6 bases). The CDR3 spans 13 residues. V dropped 4 bases and J dropped 4 bases, with 8 bases sitting between them. Germline lookup yields CDR1 KGHSH and CDR2 LQKENI. CDR3 DNA: TGTGCCAGCTCACTTGACAGGAATCAGCCCCAGCATTTT. This sequence encodes CASSLDRNQPQHF.

V usage is TRBV30 and J usage is TRBJ1-5, with a tentative D call TRBD1 (5 bases). Trimming removed 5 bases from V and 4 bases from J, with 12 bases in between. The CDR3 consists of 13 residues. Germline V CDR1 and CDR2: GTSNPN, SVGIG (reference sequence). The CDR3 here is CAWGRGNNQPQHF. The CDR3 nucleotides are TGTGCCTGGGGGCGGGGGAATAATCAGCCCCAGCATTTT.

Points on this clone: At the DNA level, this CDR3 is encoded by other sequences in the same sample as well. The V gene is TRBV7-9, the J gene TRBJ2-1, with 8 positions matching TRBD1. Trimming at V came to 5 bases and at J to 0 bases, leaving 3 bases not matched to a gene. The CDR3 has 15 amino acids. Germline V gene data show CDR1 as SEHNR and CDR2 as FQNEAQ (reference sequence). CDR3 DNA sequence: TGTGCCAGCAGCCGGACAGGGAGCTCCTACAATGAGCAGTTCTTC. Protein: CASSRTGSSYNEQFF.

The chain uses TRBV9 and TRBJ2-1, with TRBD2 as a possible D gene (6 bases). Germline CDR1 and CDR2: SGDLS and YYNGEE. Trimming removed 1 base at V and 7 bases at J, with 15 bases between. The CDR3 contains 15 residues. CDR3 DNA sequence: TGTGCCAGCAGCGTATTGGGCGGGATGGGGAATGAGCAGTTCTTC. Translated, it gives CASSVLGGMGNEQFF.

V gene TRBV27 combines with J gene TRBJ2-2; 9 bases agree with TRBD1. Germline V lookup: CDR1 MNHEY, CDR2 SMNVEV (reference sequence). The CDR3 spans 15 residues. J lost 6 bases, V lost 5 bases, and 7 bases had no gene match. The CDR3 here is CASSPHRGRPGELFF. CDR3 in DNA: TGTGCCAGCAGTCCGCACAGGGGGCGCCCCGGGGAGCTGTTTTTT.

This chain uses TRBV30 with TRBJ1-2; TRBD1 might be the D (5 bases). V was trimmed by 4 bases and J by 1 base, leaving 16 bases between them. This CDR3 spans 15 amino acids. Germline V gene data show CDR1 as GTSNPN and CDR2 as SVGIG (reference sequence). CDR3 sequence reads: CAWNPGWGLNYGYTF. As DNA, the CDR3 is TGTGCCTGGAATCCGGGGTGGGGACTTAACTATGGCTACACCTTC.

This chain uses TRBV5-4 with TRBJ1-2, with 8 bases that match TRBD1. J was trimmed by 5 bases and V by 4 bases; bases with no gene match: 10. The CDR3 extends over 15 amino acids. Germline lookup yields CDR1 SGHNT and CDR2 YYREEE (reference sequence). CDR3 sequence reads: CASSARQGKGYGYTF. The CDR3 bases are TGTGCCAGCAGCGCGCGACAGGGGAAAGGGTATGGCTACACCTTC.

This clone was counted a single time. The V and J genes are TRBV29-1 and TRBJ2-7, with D possibly TRBD2 on 6 matching bases. Trimming took 6 bases from V and 2 from J, leaving 8 bases between them. CDR3 size: 11 residues. CDR1 is SQVTM, CDR2 ANQGSEA, per germline. CDR3 DNA sequence: TGCAGCGTCGCGGGGACCTACGAGCAGTACTTC. Translated: CSVAGTYEQYF.

The chain joins TRBV2 to TRBJ1-5; TRBD1 matches at 7 bases. In germline, CDR1 is SNHLY, CDR2 FYNNEI. With 4 bases clipped from V and 7 bases from J, the junction kept 7 bases outside the gene matches. The CDR3 covers 14 residues. The CDR3 sequence is CASSAGRGTQPQHF. For the CDR3, the DNA is TGTGCCAGCAGTGCTGGCAGGGGGACCCAGCCCCAGCATTTT.

The chain uses TRBV28 and TRBJ1-2; D might be TRBD1 (6 bases). This CDR3 is 14 amino acids long. CDR1 MDHEN and CDR2 SYDVKM come from the germline V gene. V was shortened by 6 bases and J by 5 bases, with 16 bases between the two germline ends. The DNA for the CDR3 is TGTGCCAGCAGCCCATCCCCAGGGGATTATGGCTACACCTTC. It specifies CASSPSPGDYGYTF.

The chain couples TRBV11-2 to TRBJ1-5; no clear D gene. Germline-derived CDR1 and CDR2 are SGHAT and FQNNGV. This CDR3 contains 17 residues. V was pared by 1 base and J by 0 bases, with 13 bases between. CDR3: CASSLVAATSSNQPQHF. In DNA form, the CDR3 reads TGTGCCAGCAGCTTAGTGGCCGCGACTTCTAGCAATCAGCCCCAGCATTTT.

The genes are TRBV6-6 and TRBJ2-3; 11 positions match TRBD2. There are 15 residues in the CDR3. V shed 5 bases and J 1 base; nucleotides not matched to a gene: 2. Germline V gene sequence: CDR1 MNHNY, CDR2 SVGAGI (reference sequence). CDR3 amino acids: CASSGGLAGTDTQYF. In DNA form, the CDR3 reads TGTGCCAGCAGTGGGGGACTAGCGGGCACAGATACGCAGTATTTT.